This T cell receptor (beta chain) derives from a study of blood T cell dynamics during melanoma immunotherapy. Findings of the study overall: Clones driving repertoire changes may be melanoma-specific or general immune activation.

Some clones are missing from TCRdb's copy, which holds only in-frame ones; the method was immunoSEQ multiplex PCR. The table lists about 6,900 clones, around 81% of them singletons, with approximately 26% in the top ten. Time point denoted: pre-treatment baseline. At 12 weeks after first infusion, RECIST 1.1 defined response for most patients. Worth noting for this clone: Its matching antigen is unknown.

Germline V gene data show CDR1 as MNHEY and CDR2 as SVGAGI. The CDR3 is made up of 15 amino acids. The V end lost 5 bases, the J end lost 5 bases, and 18 bases lay between the germline ends. The gene calls are TRBV6-5 and TRBJ1-1; tentative D call: TRBD1 (6 bases). The source material was blood, sampled from a patient treated with checkpoint blockade. This TCR derives from a human donor with melanoma. CDR3 amino acids: CASSPIPGARTEAFF. As DNA, the CDR3 is TGTGCCAGCAGTCCCATTCCGGGGGCGCGTACTGAAGCTTTCTTT.